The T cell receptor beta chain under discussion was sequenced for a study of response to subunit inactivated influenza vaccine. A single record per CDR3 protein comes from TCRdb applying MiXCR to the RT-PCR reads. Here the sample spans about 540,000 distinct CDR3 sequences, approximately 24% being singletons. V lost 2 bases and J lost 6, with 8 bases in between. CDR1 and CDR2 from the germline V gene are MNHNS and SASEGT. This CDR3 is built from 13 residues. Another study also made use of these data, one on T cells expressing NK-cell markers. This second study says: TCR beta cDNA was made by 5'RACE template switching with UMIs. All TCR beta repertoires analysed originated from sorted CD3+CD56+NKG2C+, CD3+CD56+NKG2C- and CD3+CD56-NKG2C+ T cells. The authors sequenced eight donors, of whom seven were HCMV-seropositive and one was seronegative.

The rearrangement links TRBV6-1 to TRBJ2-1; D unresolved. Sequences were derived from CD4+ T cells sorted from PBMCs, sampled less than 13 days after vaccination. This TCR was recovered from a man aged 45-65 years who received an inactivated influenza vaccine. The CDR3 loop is CASSERVINEQFF. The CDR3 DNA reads TGTGCCAGCAGTGAAAGGGTTATCAATGAGCAGTTCTTC.